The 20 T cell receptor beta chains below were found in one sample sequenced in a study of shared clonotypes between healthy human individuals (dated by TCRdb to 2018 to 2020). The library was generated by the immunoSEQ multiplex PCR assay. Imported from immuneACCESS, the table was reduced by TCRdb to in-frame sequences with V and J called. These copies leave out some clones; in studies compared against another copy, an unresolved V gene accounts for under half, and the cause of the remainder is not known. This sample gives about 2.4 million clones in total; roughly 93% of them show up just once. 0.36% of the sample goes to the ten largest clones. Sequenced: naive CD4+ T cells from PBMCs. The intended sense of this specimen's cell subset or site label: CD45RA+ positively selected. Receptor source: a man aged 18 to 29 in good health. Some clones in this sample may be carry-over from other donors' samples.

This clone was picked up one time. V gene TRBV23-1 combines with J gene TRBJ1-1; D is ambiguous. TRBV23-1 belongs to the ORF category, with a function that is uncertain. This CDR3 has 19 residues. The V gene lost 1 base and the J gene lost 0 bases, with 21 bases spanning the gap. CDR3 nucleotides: TGCGCCAGCAGTCAATATCGCCGGAGTCACAAACCCATGAACACTGAAGCTTTCTTT. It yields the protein CASSQYRRSHKPMNTEAFF.

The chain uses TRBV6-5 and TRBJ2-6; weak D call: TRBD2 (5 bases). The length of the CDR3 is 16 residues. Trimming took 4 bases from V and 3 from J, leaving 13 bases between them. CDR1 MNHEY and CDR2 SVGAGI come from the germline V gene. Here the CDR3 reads CASSSAGGFGANVLTF. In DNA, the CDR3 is TGTGCCAGCAGTTCCGCGGGCGGGTTTGGGGCCAACGTCCTGACTTTC.

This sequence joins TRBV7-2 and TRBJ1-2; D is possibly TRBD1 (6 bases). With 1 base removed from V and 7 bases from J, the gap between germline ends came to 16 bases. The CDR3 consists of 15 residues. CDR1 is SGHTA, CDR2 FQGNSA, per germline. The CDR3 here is CASSLDRVTTAGYTF. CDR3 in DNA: TGTGCCAGCAGCTTAGACAGGGTCACTACGGCTGGCTACACCTTC.

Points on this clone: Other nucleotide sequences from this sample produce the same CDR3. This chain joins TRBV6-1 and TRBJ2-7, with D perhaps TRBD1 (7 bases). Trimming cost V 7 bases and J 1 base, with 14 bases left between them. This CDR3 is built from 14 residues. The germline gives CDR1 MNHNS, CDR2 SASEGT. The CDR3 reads CASTLPGGSYEQYF. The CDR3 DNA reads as TGTGCCAGCACCCTGCCAGGGGGGTCCTACGAGCAGTACTTC.

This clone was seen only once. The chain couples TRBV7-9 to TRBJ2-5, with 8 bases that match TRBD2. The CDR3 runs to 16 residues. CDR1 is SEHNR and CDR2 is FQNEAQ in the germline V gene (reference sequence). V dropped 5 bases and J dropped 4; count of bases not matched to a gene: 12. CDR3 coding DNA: TGTGCCAGCAGCCCGCCCGATAGCGGGATTGGAGAGACCCAGTACTTC. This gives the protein CASSPPDSGIGETQYF.

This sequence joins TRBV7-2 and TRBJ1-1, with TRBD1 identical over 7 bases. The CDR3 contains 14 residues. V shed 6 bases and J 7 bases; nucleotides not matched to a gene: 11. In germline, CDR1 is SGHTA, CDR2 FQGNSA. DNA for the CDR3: TGTGCCAGCAGGAGGACAGGAGACGCCGGTGAAGCTTTCTTT. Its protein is CASRRTGDAGEAFF.

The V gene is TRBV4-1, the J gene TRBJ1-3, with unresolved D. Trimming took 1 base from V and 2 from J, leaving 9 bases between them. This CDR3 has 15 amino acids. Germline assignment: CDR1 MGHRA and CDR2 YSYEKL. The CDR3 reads CASSQGQLTGNTIYF. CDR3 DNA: TGCGCCAGCAGCCAAGGGCAACTTACTGGAAACACCATATATTTT.

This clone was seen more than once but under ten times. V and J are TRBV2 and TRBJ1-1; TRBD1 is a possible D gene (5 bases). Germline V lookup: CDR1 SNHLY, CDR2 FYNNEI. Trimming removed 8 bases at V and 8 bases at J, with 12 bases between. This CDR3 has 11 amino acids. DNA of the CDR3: TGTGCCAGCCAAACTTACAGGGAAGCTTTCTTT. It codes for CASQTYREAFF.

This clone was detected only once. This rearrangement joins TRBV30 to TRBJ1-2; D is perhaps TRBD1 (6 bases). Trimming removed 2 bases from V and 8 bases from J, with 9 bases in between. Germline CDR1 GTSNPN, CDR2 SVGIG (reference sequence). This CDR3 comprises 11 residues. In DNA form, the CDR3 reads TGTGCCTGGAGTTGGGGGGGCGGCTACACCTTC. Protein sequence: CAWSWGGGYTF. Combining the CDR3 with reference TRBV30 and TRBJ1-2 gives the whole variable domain SQTIHQWPATLVQPVGSPLSLECTVEGTSNPNLYWYRQAAGRGLQLLFYSVGIGQISSEVPQNLSASRPQDRQFILSSKKLLLSDSGFYLCAWSWGGGYTFGSGTRLTVV.

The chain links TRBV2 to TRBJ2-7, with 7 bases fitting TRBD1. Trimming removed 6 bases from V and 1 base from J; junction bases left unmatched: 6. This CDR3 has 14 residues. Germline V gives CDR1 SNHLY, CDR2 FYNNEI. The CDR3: CASRVTGLSYEQYF. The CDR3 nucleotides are TGTGCCAGCAGGGTGACAGGGCTTTCCTACGAGCAGTACTTC.

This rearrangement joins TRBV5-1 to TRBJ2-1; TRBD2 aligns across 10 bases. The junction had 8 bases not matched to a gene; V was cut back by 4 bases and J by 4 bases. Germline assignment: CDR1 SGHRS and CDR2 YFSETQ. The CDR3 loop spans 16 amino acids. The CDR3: CASSIRLAGPYNEQFF. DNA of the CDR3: TGCGCCAGCAGCATAAGACTAGCGGGCCCTTACAATGAGCAGTTCTTC.

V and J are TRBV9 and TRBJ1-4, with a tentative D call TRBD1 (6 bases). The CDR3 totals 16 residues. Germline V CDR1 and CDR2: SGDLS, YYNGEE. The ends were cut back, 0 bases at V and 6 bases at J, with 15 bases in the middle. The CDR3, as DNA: TGTGCCAGCAGCGTAGAAGGAGGCAGGGGTGATGAAAAACTGTTTTTT. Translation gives CASSVEGGRGDEKLFF.

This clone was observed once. In nucleotides, the CDR3 is TGTGCCAGCGGAAAGGGACTAGCGGTCGAGCAGTACTTC. Translated: CASGKGLAVEQYF. This chain connects TRBV6-1 to TRBJ2-7; 11 bases map to TRBD2. Trimming cost V 8 bases and J 6 bases; bases outside gene matches: 6. This CDR3 is built from 13 residues. Looked up from germline, CDR1 is MNHNS and CDR2 is SASEGT.

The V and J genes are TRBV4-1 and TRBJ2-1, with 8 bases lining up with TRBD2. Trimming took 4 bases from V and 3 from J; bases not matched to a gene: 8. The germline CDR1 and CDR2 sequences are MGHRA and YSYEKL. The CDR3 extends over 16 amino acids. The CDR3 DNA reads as TGCGCCAGCAGCCTCAGGGGACTAGGGGTCTACAATGAGCAGTTCTTC. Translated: CASSLRGLGVYNEQFF.

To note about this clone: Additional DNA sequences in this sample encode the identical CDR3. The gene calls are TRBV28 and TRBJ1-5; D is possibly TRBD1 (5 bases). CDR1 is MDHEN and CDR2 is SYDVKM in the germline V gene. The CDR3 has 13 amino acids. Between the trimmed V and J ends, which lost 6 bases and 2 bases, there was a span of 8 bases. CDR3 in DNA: TGTGCCAGCAGGGCGACAGGCAATCAGCCCCAGCATTTT. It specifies CASRATGNQPQHF.

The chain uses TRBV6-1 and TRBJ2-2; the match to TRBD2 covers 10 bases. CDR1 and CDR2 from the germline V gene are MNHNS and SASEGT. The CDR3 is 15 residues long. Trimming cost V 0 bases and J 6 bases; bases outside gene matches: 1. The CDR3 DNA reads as TGTGCCAGCAGTGAAGCCGGGACTAGCGCCGGGGAGCTGTTTTTT. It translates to CASSEAGTSAGELFF.

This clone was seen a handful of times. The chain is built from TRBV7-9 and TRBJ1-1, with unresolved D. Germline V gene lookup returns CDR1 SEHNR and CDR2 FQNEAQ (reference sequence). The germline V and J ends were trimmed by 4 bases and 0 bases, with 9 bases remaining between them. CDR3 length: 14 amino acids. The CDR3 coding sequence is TGTGCCAGCAGCTATGGATTGCTGAACACTGAAGCTTTCTTT. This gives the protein CASSYGLLNTEAFF.

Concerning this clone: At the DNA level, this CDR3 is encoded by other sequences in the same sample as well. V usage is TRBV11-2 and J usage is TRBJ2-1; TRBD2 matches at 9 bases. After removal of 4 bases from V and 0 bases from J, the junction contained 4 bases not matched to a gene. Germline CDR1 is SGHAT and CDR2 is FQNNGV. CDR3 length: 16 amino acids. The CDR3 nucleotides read TGTGCCAGCAGCTCCCTAGCGGGACGCTCCTACAATGAGCAGTTCTTC. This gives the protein CASSSLAGRSYNEQFF.

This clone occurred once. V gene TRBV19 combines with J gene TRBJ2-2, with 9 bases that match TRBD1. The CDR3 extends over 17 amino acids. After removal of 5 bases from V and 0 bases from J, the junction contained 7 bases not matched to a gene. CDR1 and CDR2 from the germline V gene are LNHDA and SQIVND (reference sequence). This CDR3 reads CASSPRGQGSNTGELFF. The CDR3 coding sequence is TGTGCCAGTAGTCCCAGAGGACAGGGGTCGAACACCGGGGAGCTGTTTTTT.

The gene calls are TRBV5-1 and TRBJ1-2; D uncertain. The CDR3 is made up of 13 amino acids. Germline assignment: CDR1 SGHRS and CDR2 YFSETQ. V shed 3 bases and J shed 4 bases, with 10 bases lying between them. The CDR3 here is CASSWDAAYGYTF. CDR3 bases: TGCGCCAGCAGCTGGGATGCGGCCTATGGCTACACCTTC.